The T cell receptor (beta chain) described here comes from a study of blood T cell repertoires in COVID-19. The overall study: Specimens from acute and convalescent COVID-19 originated in the United States, Italy and Spain.

The CDR3 runs to 15 residues. From germline, CDR1 is SGHAT and CDR2 FQNNGV. Trimming pared 6 bases from V and 3 bases from J, leaving 17 bases between. Authors' data handling: Amplification of reference gene primers provided the estimated nucleated cell counts. Generated by immunoSEQ multiplex PCR, the TCRdb table keeps only in-frame clones and is missing some. V and J calls and clone size come straight from that table; D and trimming were deduced from the DNA. The table includes about 130,000 clones, 74% detected once. Sequenced: peripheral blood. The clonotype comes from a man between 60 and 75 years old with acute or convalescent COVID-19. This rearrangement joins TRBV11-2 to TRBJ1-1; D gene ambiguous. CDR3: CASRGAMGKDTEAFF. Here the CDR3 DNA reads TGTGCCAGCAGGGGCGCTATGGGCAAGGACACTGAAGCTTTCTTT.